This note documents a single TCR beta chain sequence. The junction departs from the called germline gene at one end, perhaps through a read error. This CDR3 is 16 amino acids long. Germline CDR1 and CDR2: SEHNR and FQNEAQ (reference sequence). Unique molecular identifiers were present on cDNA, and template switching added a universal primer site. Each CDR3 protein gets one entry after TCRdb re-called the 5' RACE reads with MiXCR. The table records approximately 250,000 distinct CDR3 sequences, 5.5% to 7.5% of them present only once. These data come from a study of identical twins. These same data were also listed under a study on T cells expressing NK-cell markers. That source adds: One of eight sequenced donors was HCMV-seronegative; the other seven were seropositive.

The sequence derives from a woman aged 18-29 years in good health. The sample was CD8+ T cells sorted from blood. This rearrangement joins TRBV7-9 to TRBJ2-7; TRBD1 aligns across 10 bases. The DNA of the CDR3 is TGTGCCAGCAGCGGGTGGACAGGGGGTTTCTCCTACGGGCAGTACTTC. Residues: CASSGWTGGFSYGQYF.